These 23 T cell receptor beta chains originate from one sample sequenced in a study of T-cell memory formation after mild COVID-19. TCRdb used MiXCR to reprocess the 5' RACE reads, holding one entry per CDR3 protein. The table shows 250,000 to 350,000 distinct CDR3 sequences, with 15% occurring only once. The sample comprised PBMCs or a T cell subset sorted from them (not recorded which). The receptors derive from a man between 18 and 29 years old who had mild COVID-19 (a few samples of this study predate the infection). Cell type and time point are not known.

The sample holds a few counts of this clonotype. The chain combines TRBV7-2 with TRBJ2-5, with D tentatively TRBD1 (5 bases). Germline CDR1 is SGHTA and CDR2 is FQGNSA. V lost 1 base, J lost 1 base, and 19 bases lay in between. CDR3 length equals 18 residues. The CDR3 sequence: CASSLGAPLGQGQETQYF. The CDR3, as DNA: TGTGCCAGCAGCTTAGGAGCCCCCCTCGGGCAGGGCCAAGAGACCCAGTACTTC.

This clonotype occurred many times. The chain employs TRBV6-2 or TRBV6-3 and TRBJ2-1, with 7 bases identical to TRBD1. Germline CDR1 and CDR2: MNHEY and SVGEGT. The CDR3 extends over 15 amino acids. Trimming cost V 5 bases and J 0 bases; bases outside gene matches: 4. The CDR3: CASSDRDSSYNEQFF. In DNA form, the CDR3 reads TGTGCCAGCAGTGACCGGGACAGCTCCTACAATGAGCAGTTCTTC.

This chain links TRBV5-5 with TRBJ2-3, with TRBD2 matching 9 bases. Germline V CDR1 and CDR2: SGHKS, YYEKEE (reference sequence). V shed 7 bases and J 1 base; nucleotides not matched to a gene: 7. The CDR3 has 15 amino acids. The CDR3 DNA reads TGTGCCAGCGACCCTAGCGGGGAACGCACAGATACGCAGTATTTT. As protein: CASDPSGERTDTQYF. The complete variable domain, with remaining parts taken from reference TRBV5-5 and TRBJ2-3, reads DAGVTQSPTHLIKTRGQQVTLRCSPISGHKSVSWYQQVLGQGPQFIFQYYEKEERGRGNFPDRFSARQFPNYSSELNVNALLLGDSALYLCASDPSGERTDTQYFGPGTRLTVL.

This clonotype appeared a few times. The chain is built from TRBV7-8 and TRBJ2-5, with D unclear. Trimming left V 4 bases short and J 3 bases short, with 12 bases between. The CDR3 length is 14 residues. Germline V gene lookup returns CDR1 SGHVS and CDR2 FQNEAQ. CDR3 in amino acids: CASSSWAPKETQYF. The CDR3 coding sequence is TGTGCCAGCAGCTCCTGGGCCCCTAAAGAGACCCAGTACTTC.

The rearrangement joins TRBV5-1 to TRBJ2-3; D not resolved. The ends were cut back, 3 bases at V and 1 base at J, with 6 bases in the middle. CDR1 is SGHRS and CDR2 is YFSETQ in the germline V gene. CDR3 length: 13 residues. CDR3 bases: TGCGCCAGCAGCTACCCGGGCACAGATACGCAGTATTTT. Translated, it gives CASSYPGTDTQYF.

V usage is TRBV5-1 and J usage is TRBJ2-4; no clear D. The CDR3 sequence is 13 residues long. V dropped 0 bases and J dropped 7 bases, with 8 bases sitting between them. CDR1 is SGHRS, CDR2 YFSETQ, per germline. As DNA, the CDR3 is TGCGCCAGCAGCTTGGGAGTACGTAACATTCAGTACTTC. Translated, it gives CASSLGVRNIQYF.

The rearrangement links TRBV3-1 to TRBJ2-3, with 9 bases lining up with TRBD1. Germline-derived CDR1 and CDR2 are LGHDT and YNNKEL (reference sequence). CDR3 size: 15 residues. The V segment lost 5 bases and the J segment 3 bases; nucleotides outside the gene matches: 6. The CDR3, as DNA: TGTGCCAGCAGCGCACAGGGGGCCGGAACAGATACGCAGTATTTT. This gives the protein CASSAQGAGTDTQYF.

J is TRBJ1-5 and V is TRBV7-2; D gene uncertain. Germline V CDR1 and CDR2: SGHTA, FQGNSA. The V and J ends lost 5 bases and 7 bases respectively, with 12 bases between them. The CDR3 has 13 residues. The CDR3 nucleotides are TGTGCCAGCAGCAGCGGGTTTAACCAGCCCCAGCATTTT. Protein: CASSSGFNQPQHF.

This clonotype was counted between two and nine times. The CDR3 coding sequence is TGTGCCAGCACCCTACAGGGACTGAACACTGAAGCTTTCTTT. Translation gives CASTLQGLNTEAFF. The rearrangement uses TRBV7-2 and TRBJ1-1, with TRBD1 as a possible D gene (6 bases). The CDR3 has 14 residues. Germline-derived CDR1 and CDR2 are SGHTA and FQGNSA. V dropped 7 bases and J dropped 0 bases, with 12 bases sitting between them.

The rearrangement links TRBV25-1 to TRBJ1-1, with TRBD1 identical over 8 bases. Germline CDR1 reads MGHDK; CDR2 reads SYGVNS. The CDR3 is 13 residues long. V was pared by 8 bases and J by 1 base, with 3 bases of the junction left unmatched. CDR3 nucleotides: TGTGCCAGCGCCGGACAGGGGAACACTGAAGCTTTCTTT. This codes for CASAGQGNTEAFF.

This clonotype turned up a few times. V is TRBV4-3 and J is TRBJ2-5; 8 nucleotides align to TRBD2. The germline gives CDR1 LGHNA, CDR2 YSLEER. The CDR3 has 15 amino acids. V was clipped by 0 bases and J by 4 bases; unmatched bases: 4. The CDR3 is CASSQDTGGGETQYF. As DNA, the CDR3 is TGCGCCAGCAGCCAAGACACCGGGGGGGGAGAGACCCAGTACTTC.

This chain connects TRBV11-2 to TRBJ2-3, with a tentative D call TRBD1 (5 bases). CDR3 length equals 17 residues. The germline V gene encodes CDR1 SGHAT and CDR2 FQNNGV. The V and J ends lost 2 bases and 2 bases respectively, with 17 bases between them. CDR3 sequence (DNA): TGTGCCAGCAGCTTATTTGGGGCAGACTCCCCCACAGATACGCAGTATTTT. The encoded protein is CASSLFGADSPTDTQYF.

This clonotype turned up a few times. The chain employs TRBV5-6 and TRBJ2-7; a weak D match, TRBD2 (5 bases). Per the germline V gene, CDR1 is SGHDT and CDR2 is YYEEEE. V was cut by 4 bases and J by 2 bases, with 16 bases left in between. This CDR3 has 15 residues. The CDR3, as DNA: TGTGCCAGCAGCCCCGGGGTATATACCACCTACGAGCAGTACGTC. Translating it yields CASSPGVYTTYEQYV.

This clonotype was counted only a few times. The gene calls are TRBV13 and TRBJ2-3, with 11 bases that match TRBD2. Germline CDR1 PRHDT, CDR2 FYEKMQ (reference sequence). CDR3 length equals 17 residues. V was clipped by 1 base and J by 2 bases; unmatched bases: 5. In nucleotides, the CDR3 is TGTGCCAGCAGCTTAGCAACTAGCGGGGGTCACACAGATACGCAGTATTTT. It codes for CASSLATSGGHTDTQYF. The whole variable domain, remainder taken from reference TRBV13 and TRBJ2-3, is AAGVIQSPRHLIKEKRETATLKCYPIPRHDTVYWYQQGPGQDPQFLISFYEKMQSDKGSIPDRFSAQQFSDYHSELNMSSLELGDSALYFCASSLATSGGHTDTQYFGPGTRLTVL.

The chain is built from TRBV9 and TRBJ2-3, with 10 bases fitting TRBD2. Germline CDR1 reads SGDLS; CDR2 reads YYNGEE. The CDR3 runs to 14 residues. Losses at the gene ends were 4 bases for V and 5 bases for J; bases not matched to a gene: 4. CDR3 amino acids: CASSQRGGLDTQYF. CDR3 bases: TGTGCCAGCAGCCAGCGGGGGGGCCTAGATACGCAGTATTTT.

The chain combines TRBV29-1 with TRBJ2-3; D may be TRBD2 (7 bases). This CDR3 contains 18 residues. The ends were cut back, 5 bases at V and 1 base at J, with 25 bases in the middle. CDR1 and CDR2 (germline): SQVTM, ANQGSEA. The CDR3 region has the DNA TGCAGCGTTCGGAGCGGTGGGGGGGGCAGGGACCGCACAGATACGCAGTATTTT. Residues: CSVRSGGGGRDRTDTQYF.

This clonotype was detected a few times. The genes are TRBV4-3 and TRBJ1-1; perhaps TRBD1 as D (6 bases). Deletions cut 4 bases from V and 7 bases from J, with 10 bases between. This CDR3 comprises 12 residues. Germline V CDR1 and CDR2: LGHNA, YSLEER. CDR3 in amino acids: CASSPQGSEAFF. CDR3 sequence (DNA): TGCGCCAGCAGCCCACAGGGAAGTGAAGCTTTCTTT.

This chain uses TRBV7-9 with TRBJ2-6, with D unresolved. The germline V gene has CDR1 SEHNR and CDR2 FQNEAQ (reference sequence). The V gene lost 5 bases and the J gene lost 1 base, with 9 bases spanning the gap. The CDR3 is made up of 15 amino acids. The CDR3 DNA sequence: TGTGCCAGCAGCGTCGCCGGGTCTGGGGCCAACGTCCTGACTTTC. Translation: CASSVAGSGANVLTF.

This clonotype was seen ten or more times. The chain couples TRBV29-1 to TRBJ1-1; 9 bases map to TRBD1. Germline V gives CDR1 SQVTM, CDR2 ANQGSEA. J was trimmed by 6 bases and V by 6 bases; bases with no gene match: 11. CDR3 size: 14 residues. CDR3 amino acids: CSVQIKQGAPEAFF. Here the CDR3 DNA reads TGCAGCGTCCAGATTAAACAGGGGGCGCCTGAAGCTTTCTTT.

The chain carries TRBV6-6 and TRBJ2-1; 7 bases fit TRBD2. Germline V gene data show CDR1 as MNHNY and CDR2 as SVGAGI (reference sequence). Unmatched junction bases numbered 4, after V lost 0 bases and J lost 5 bases. This CDR3 is 15 amino acids long. CDR3 sequence: CASSYSTSGNNEQFF. CDR3 bases: TGTGCCAGCAGTTACTCGACCAGCGGGAACAATGAGCAGTTCTTC.

This clonotype was seen at least ten times. The J gene is TRBJ1-1, the V gene TRBV5-6; a possible D gene is TRBD1 (5 bases). This CDR3 contains 13 residues. V lost 1 base and J lost 4, with 8 bases in between. Per the germline V gene, CDR1 is SGHDT and CDR2 is YYEEEE. Here the CDR3 reads CASSLYGGTEAFF. CDR3 nucleotides: TGTGCCAGCAGCTTGTACGGGGGCACTGAAGCTTTCTTT.

The chain carries TRBV7-3 and TRBJ2-1, with 16 bases lining up with TRBD2. This CDR3 spans 16 amino acids. Germline V gene data show CDR1 as SGHTA and CDR2 as FQGTGA. After removal of 5 bases from V and 8 bases from J, the junction contained 6 bases not matched to a gene. The DNA of the CDR3 is TGTGCCAGCAGCCCGGGACTAGCGGGGGGGTGGGATGAGCAGTTCTTC. It encodes CASSPGLAGGWDEQFF.

This clonotype was counted only a few times. The rearrangement joins TRBV9 to TRBJ2-2; 12 positions agree with TRBD1. The germline gives CDR1 SGDLS, CDR2 YYNGEE. Trimming cost V 3 bases and J 4 bases; bases outside gene matches: 13. The CDR3 has 19 residues. The DNA for the CDR3 is TGTGCCAGCAGCGGACTGCAGGGACAGGGGGCGCGGGGCACCGGGGAGCTGTTTTTT. It translates to CASSGLQGQGARGTGELFF.